This T cell receptor (beta chain) emerged from a study of Tregs in tolerant kidney transplant recipients. Notes on the study in general: Few patients were studied, so findings need validation in larger groups.

Clones were read by immunoSEQ multiplex PCR, and TCRdb kept only the in-frame ones, dropping some. The top ten clones hold approximately 16% of a sample with 45,000 to 55,000 clones, about 89% of them seen once. The CDR3 extends over 14 amino acids. Trimming pared 2 bases from V and 3 bases from J, leaving 8 bases between. The germline V gene has CDR1 MNHEY and CDR2 SMNVEV (reference sequence). Mixed chimerism was transient after nonmyeloablative marrow transplants from related graft donors. To note about this clone: As yet, its antigen is unknown.

This material consisted of CD8+ T cells from blood (PBMCs), taken 24 months after the transplant. The sequence was obtained from a human patient who received a combined kidney and bone marrow transplant. Some of these T cells may belong to the graft donor. The chain has TRBV27 and TRBJ1-5, with D unclear. In DNA form, the CDR3 reads TGTGCCAGCAGTTTACACAGTAACAATCAGCCCCAGCATTTT. As protein: CASSLHSNNQPQHF.